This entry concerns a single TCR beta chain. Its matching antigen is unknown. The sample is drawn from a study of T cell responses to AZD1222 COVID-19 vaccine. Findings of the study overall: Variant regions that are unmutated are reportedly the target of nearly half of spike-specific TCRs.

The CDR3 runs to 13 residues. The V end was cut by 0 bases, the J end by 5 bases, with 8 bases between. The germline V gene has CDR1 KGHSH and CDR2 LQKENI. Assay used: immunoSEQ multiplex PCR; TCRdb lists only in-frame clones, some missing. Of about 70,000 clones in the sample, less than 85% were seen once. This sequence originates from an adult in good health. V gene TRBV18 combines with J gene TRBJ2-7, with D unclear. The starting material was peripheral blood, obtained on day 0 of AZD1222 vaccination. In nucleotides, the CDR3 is TGTGCCAGCTCACCACCGGGAACCAACGAGCAGTACTTC. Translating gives CASSPPGTNEQYF.